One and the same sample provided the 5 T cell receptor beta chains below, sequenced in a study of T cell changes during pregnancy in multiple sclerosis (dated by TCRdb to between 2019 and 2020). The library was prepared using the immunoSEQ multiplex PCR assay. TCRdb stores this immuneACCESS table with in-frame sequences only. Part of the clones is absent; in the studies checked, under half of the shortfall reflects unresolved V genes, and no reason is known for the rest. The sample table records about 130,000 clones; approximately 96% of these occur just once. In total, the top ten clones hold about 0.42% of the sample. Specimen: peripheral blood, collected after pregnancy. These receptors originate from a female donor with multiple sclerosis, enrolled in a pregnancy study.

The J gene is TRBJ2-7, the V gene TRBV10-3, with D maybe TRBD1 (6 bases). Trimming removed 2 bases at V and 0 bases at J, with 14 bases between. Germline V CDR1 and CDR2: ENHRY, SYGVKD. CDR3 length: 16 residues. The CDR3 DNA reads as TGTGCCATCAGTGAGGATGGACAGTTTCTCTCCTACGAGCAGTACTTC. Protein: CAISEDGQFLSYEQYF.

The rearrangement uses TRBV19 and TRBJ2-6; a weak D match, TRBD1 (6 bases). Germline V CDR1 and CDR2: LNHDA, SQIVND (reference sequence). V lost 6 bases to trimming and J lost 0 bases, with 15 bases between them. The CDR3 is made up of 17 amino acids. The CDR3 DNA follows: TGTGCCAGTAGGCGAATACAGGGAGACTCTGGGGCCAACGTCCTGACTTTC. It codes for CASRRIQGDSGANVLTF.

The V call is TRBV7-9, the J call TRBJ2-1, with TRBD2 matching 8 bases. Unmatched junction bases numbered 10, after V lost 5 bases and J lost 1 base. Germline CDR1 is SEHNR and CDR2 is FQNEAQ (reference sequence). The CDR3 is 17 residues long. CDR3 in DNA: TGTGCCAGCAGCCCCGCCAAGGGGACTAGTTCCTACAATGAGCAGTTCTTC. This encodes CASSPAKGTSSYNEQFF.

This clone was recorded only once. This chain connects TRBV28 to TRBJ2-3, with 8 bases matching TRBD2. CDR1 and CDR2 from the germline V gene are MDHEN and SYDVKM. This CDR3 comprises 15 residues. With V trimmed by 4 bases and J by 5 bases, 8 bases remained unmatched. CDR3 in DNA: TGTGCCAGCAGTTCAAGAATAGCGGGAAGAGATACGCAGTATTTT. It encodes CASSSRIAGRDTQYF.

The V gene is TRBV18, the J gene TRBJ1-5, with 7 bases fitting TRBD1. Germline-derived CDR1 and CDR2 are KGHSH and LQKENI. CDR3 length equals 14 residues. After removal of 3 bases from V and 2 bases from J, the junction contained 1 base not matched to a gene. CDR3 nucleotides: TGTGCCAGCTCACCCGGGACAGGCAATCAGCCCCAGCATTTT. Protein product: CASSPGTGNQPQHF.